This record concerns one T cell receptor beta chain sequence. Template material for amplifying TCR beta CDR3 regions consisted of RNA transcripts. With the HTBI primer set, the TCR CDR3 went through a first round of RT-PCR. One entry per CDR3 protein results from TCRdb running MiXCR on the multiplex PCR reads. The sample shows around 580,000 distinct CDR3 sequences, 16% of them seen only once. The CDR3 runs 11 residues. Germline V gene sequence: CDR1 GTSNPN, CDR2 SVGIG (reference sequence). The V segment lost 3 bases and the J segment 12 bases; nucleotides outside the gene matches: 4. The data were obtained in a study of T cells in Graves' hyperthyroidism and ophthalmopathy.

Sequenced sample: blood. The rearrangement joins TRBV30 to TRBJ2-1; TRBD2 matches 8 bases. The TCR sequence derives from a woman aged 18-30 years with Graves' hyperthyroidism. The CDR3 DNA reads TGTGCCTGGAGGGCCGGGACTAGGCAGTTCTTC. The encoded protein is CAWRAGTRQFF. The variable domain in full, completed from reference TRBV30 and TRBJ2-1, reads SQTIHQWPATLVQPVGSPLSLECTVEGTSNPNLYWYRQAAGRGLQLLFYSVGIGQISSEVPQNLSASRPQDRQFILSSKKLLLSDSGFYLCAWRAGTRQFFGPGTRLTVL.